This T cell receptor (beta chain) was recorded in a study of blood T cell repertoires in COVID-19. Germline V gene sequence: CDR1 SNHLY, CDR2 FYNNEI. The V end was cut by 5 bases, the J end by 7 bases, with 17 bases between. The CDR3 has 14 residues. Data came from immunoSEQ multiplex PCR; TCRdb stores just in-frame clones and leaves some out. The sample consists of some 240,000 clones, 80% of them appearing once. This chain links TRBV2 with TRBJ2-5; D may be TRBD2 (6 bases). Sequences were obtained from peripheral blood. The receptor was isolated from a human donor in a cohort sampled during active COVID-19. CDR3 DNA sequence: TGTGCCAGCAGTCCTACCGGGACTGGGATGACCCAGTACTTC. It is translated as CASSPTGTGMTQYF.